This T cell receptor (beta chain) was obtained from a study of OX40 agonist ivuxolimab in advanced cancers. Describing the broader study: Ivuxolimab was an agonistic, fully human IgG2 monoclonal antibody directed against OX40 (CD134), a costimulatory receptor. The point of sequencing TCRbeta in the periphery was to test whether ivuxolimab changed TCR sequence diversity and drove clonal T-cell expansion. Intravenous ivuxolimab was administered to patients every 2 weeks at six dose levels: 0.01, 0.1, 0.3, 1.5, 3 and 10 mg/kg. Among the 52 dose-escalation patients, 19 had hepatocellular carcinoma, roughly 15 melanoma, 9 renal cell carcinoma and 9 head and neck cancer. The paper describes the monotherapy dose-escalation part (N of about 54 patients) of the phase I trial of ivuxolimab. Three dose-escalation patients achieved partial responses, one with hepatocellular carcinoma and two with cutaneous melanoma. The dose-escalation cohort was around 84% male with a mean age of approximately 60 years, ranging from about 20 to 85. Prior anti-PD-1, anti-PD-L1 or anti-CTLA-4 therapy was permitted, and checkpoint inhibitors had been received by about 44% of dose-escalation patients.

Patients with autoimmune disease history or receiving systemic immunosuppression were excluded from the trial. Peripheral blood for TCR sequencing was drawn from every dose cohort at baseline, at cycle 4 day 1 and at cycle 7 day 1. Samples came from an open-label, multicenter, first-in-human phase I dose-escalation trial of ivuxolimab. Adults with locally advanced or metastatic melanoma, renal cell carcinoma, hepatocellular carcinoma or head and neck squamous cell carcinoma were enrolled in the trial. Before TCR sequencing, CD4+ T cells and CD8+ T cells from peripheral blood were sorted into separate populations. To sequence the TCRbeta CDR3 region, genomic DNA was isolated from the sorted cells. The immunoSEQ Assay was used for sequencing of TCRbeta CDR3 regions. TCRdb mirrors the immuneACCESS table, restricted to in-frame sequences. Some clones are absent from its copies; in checked studies, under half trace to an unresolved V gene, and the reason for the others is unknown. Here the sample has fewer than 95,000 clones; about 93% occur a single time. Roughly 0.42% of the sample comes from the top ten.

A remark on this clone: This receptor's antigen is unknown. Base qualities are not recorded, but no much larger clone differs from it by a single base.

Study-level results and caveats: Low levels of normalized T-cell clonal expansion were also seen in some patients who did not respond. The antigen specificity of the peripheral T cells that underwent clonal expansion was not determined. On average, CD8+ T cells showed more expanded clones than CD4+ T cells after ivuxolimab. In the 0.1-3.0 mg/kg groups, partial responders had among the lowest normalized peripheral clonal expansion, particularly in CD8+ T cells. At doses of 0.1 to 3.0 mg/kg, clonal expansion of both CD4+ and CD8+ T cells in blood was seen between baseline and week 6.

The sample consisted of CD4+ or CD8+ T cells sorted from blood, taken in a trial of the OX40 agonist ivuxolimab. The origin of this receptor is an adult with an advanced solid tumor such as melanoma, head and neck, liver or kidney cancer.

The nucleotide sequence reads as follows: TGTGCCAGCAGCATGGGACAGGGGGGCTCACCCCTCCACTTT. Protein translation: CASSMGQGGSPLHF. The rearranged segments are TRBV5-8 and TRBJ1-6, and TRBD1 aligns with 11 junction nucleotides. In the germline V gene, CDR1 corresponds to SGHTS and CDR2 to YDEGEE. V is pruned by 4 bases and J by 10 bases, leaving 4 bases of the junction without a gene match. The CDR3, cysteine through phenylalanine, is 14 amino acids long. Just CDR3 DNA is preserved here, 42 bases in frame from base 1.